This TCR beta chain came from a study of T cell responses to AZD1222 COVID-19 vaccine. Details on this clone: The antigen is undetermined.

Profiled with immunoSEQ multiplex PCR; TCRdb holds only in-frame clones, not every one. The sample carries under 200,000 clones, about 92% recorded once. Findings and limits, study-wide: The donors showed a predominance of white British ancestry and of females, with possible underestimation of clonal diversity. At 160-218 and 743-854, vaccine-associated CD4 TCRs were dominant, and they spanned spike. Per reports, nearly half of all spike-specific TCRs target regions that are unmutated in variants.

The receptor's source is an adult who received the MenACWY meningococcal vaccine as a control. The material was peripheral blood, obtained 28 days after the second dose of the MenACWY control vaccine.

The CDR3 coding sequence is TGTGCCACCAGCACCGGTTTCAGGGACCTTTCTGGAAACACCATATATTTT. It translates to CATSTGFRDLSGNTIYF. The chain employs TRBV15 and TRBJ1-3, with D perhaps TRBD1 (5 bases). CDR1 and CDR2 from the germline V gene are LNHNV and YYDKDF (reference sequence). The V and J ends lost 4 bases and 1 base respectively, with 17 bases between them. CDR3 length equals 17 residues.